This is a list of T cell receptor beta chains from one sample in a study of T cell changes during pregnancy in multiple sclerosis. Assay used: immunoSEQ multiplex PCR; TCRdb lists only in-frame clones, some missing. The repertoire holds around 37,000 clones, with 92% as singletons. Specimen: CD8+ T cells from peripheral blood mononuclear cells, collected before pregnancy. The receptors originated from a female donor with multiple sclerosis, enrolled in a pregnancy study. CDR3s include the opening cysteine and the closing phenylalanine or tryptophan. The D gene is left open where the match is weak. Only part of the rows carry a size: once, few, many, or a class if the clone is expanded.

D gene	clone size	J gene	V gene	CDR3 protein	CDR3 DNA
TRBD2	-	TRBJ2-1	TRBV7-3	CASSLGGGYNEQFF	TGTGCCAGCAGCTTAGGCGGGGGATACAATGAGCAGTTCTTC
TRBD2	-	TRBJ2-7	TRBV9	CASSASSGLTYEQYF	TGTGCCAGCAGCGCCTCTAGCGGACTTACCTACGAGCAGTACTTC
-	-	TRBJ2-1	TRBV5-4	CASSLGAGDGGRRGEQFF	TGTGCCAGCAGCTTGGGGGCAGGGGATGGGGGTAGAAGGGGTGAGCAGTTCTTC
TRBD1	-	TRBJ1-5	TRBV27	CASSSLRTGESNQPQHF	TGTGCCAGCAGTTCACTGAGGACAGGGGAAAGCAATCAGCCCCAGCATTTT
-	-	TRBJ1-6	TRBV6-1	CASIQRGGRDSPLHF	TGTGCCAGCATCCAACGGGGGGGCCGAGATTCACCCCTCCACTTT
TRBD2	-	TRBJ2-7	TRBV6-5	CASSPGLAGDYEQYF	TGTGCCAGCAGCCCCGGACTAGCGGGAGACTACGAGCAGTACTTC
TRBD1	-	TRBJ2-5	TRBV11-2	CASSLSDRGQGETQYF	TGTGCCAGCAGCTTGAGCGACAGGGGTCAGGGCGAGACCCAGTACTTC
TRBD2	-	TRBJ2-3	TRBV28	CASSGNSGRAVTDTQYF	TGTGCCAGCAGTGGAAACAGCGGGAGGGCCGTAACAGATACGCAGTATTTT
-	-	TRBJ1-1	TRBV29-1	CSVDGAKNTEAFF	TGCAGCGTTGATGGGGCCAAGAACACTGAAGCTTTCTTT
-	-	TRBJ1-1	TRBV10-3	CAISESGGRHEAFF	TGTGCCATCAGTGAGTCGGGGGGTAGGCATGAAGCTTTCTTT
-	-	TRBJ2-7	TRBV13	CASSTGARGEQYF	TGTGCCAGCAGCACCGGAGCCAGGGGCGAGCAGTACTTC
TRBD2	-	TRBJ2-3	TRBV6-4	CASSESSGRADTQYF	TGTGCCAGCAGTGAATCTAGCGGGAGGGCAGATACGCAGTATTTT
TRBD2	-	TRBJ2-7	TRBV27	CASAKGERTSGRMQYF	TGTGCCAGCGCAAAAGGCGAGAGGACTAGCGGGAGAATGCAGTACTTC
-	-	TRBJ2-7	TRBV7-9	CASSPRTGREEQYF	TGTGCCAGCAGCCCTAGGACAGGGCGGGAGGAGCAGTACTTC
TRBD1	-	TRBJ1-1	TRBV6-6	CASRQDRGGTEAFF	TGTGCCAGCAGGCAAGACAGGGGTGGAACTGAAGCTTTCTTT
-	-	TRBJ1-5	TRBV27	CASSSRLTEGHQPQHF	TGTGCCAGCAGTTCGCGCCTGACAGAAGGACATCAGCCCCAGCATTTT
-	-	TRBJ1-1	TRBV27	CASSPRTNHMNTEAFF	TGTGCCAGCAGTCCCCGGACAAACCACATGAACACTGAAGCTTTCTTT
-	-	TRBJ2-5	TRBV6-5	CASSYSRAGETQYF	TGTGCCAGCAGTTACTCTAGGGCGGGGGAGACCCAGTACTTC
-	-	TRBJ2-2	TRBV19	CASTNGNGELFF	TGTGCCAGTACTAACGGGAACGGGGAGCTGTTTTTT
TRBD2	once	TRBJ2-1	TRBV5-1	CASSPLGGRNEQFF	TGCGCCAGCAGCCCCTTGGGGGGGAGGAATGAGCAGTTCTTC
TRBD2	-	TRBJ2-1	TRBV19	CASSGLNGTRRYNEQFF	TGTGCCAGTAGTGGCTTAAACGGGACTAGACGATACAATGAGCAGTTCTTC
TRBD1	once	TRBJ2-7	TRBV9	CASSVDGPSGQDSSYEQYF	TGTGCCAGCAGCGTAGATGGTCCCTCAGGACAGGACTCATCCTACGAGCAGTACTTC
TRBD2	-	TRBJ2-3	TRBV5-4	CASSSTPVLAGPTDTQYF	TGTGCCAGCAGCTCCACACCCGTTTTAGCGGGACCCACAGATACGCAGTATTTT
-	once	TRBJ2-3	TRBV27	CASSFPHTDTQYF	TGTGCCAGCAGTTTCCCCCACACAGATACGCAGTATTTT
-	-	TRBJ2-5	TRBV7-2	CASSSSGETQYF	TGTGCCAGCAGCTCCTCAGGGGAGACCCAGTACTTC
TRBD2	-	TRBJ2-7	TRBV25-1	CASSGPHRSGPSYEQYF	TGTGCCAGCAGTGGCCCCCACCGTAGCGGGCCCTCCTACGAGCAGTACTTC
-	-	TRBJ2-3	TRBV11-2	CASSEDRRRLNTQYF	TGTGCCAGCAGCGAAGACAGGCGCCGGTTAAATACGCAGTATTTT
TRBD1	once	TRBJ2-7	TRBV7-9	CASSLAGGSYEQYF	TGTGCCAGCAGCTTGGCAGGGGGCTCCTACGAGCAGTACTTC
-	-	TRBJ2-2	TRBV6-1	CASSEAGYRLNTGELFF	TGTGCCAGCAGTGAAGCAGGTTACAGGCTTAACACCGGGGAGCTGTTTTTT
-	-	TRBJ2-2	TRBV5-1	CASSYTGRGFRRENTGELFF	TGCGCCAGCAGCTATACCGGTAGGGGTTTTCGGCGGGAGAACACCGGGGAGCTGTTTTTT
TRBD1	once	TRBJ2-7	TRBV27	CASRQGLSYEQYF	TGTGCCAGTAGACAGGGTCTTTCCTACGAGCAGTACTTC
-	-	TRBJ1-2	TRBV9	CASTLREGANYGYTF	TGTGCCAGCACTTTAAGGGAGGGAGCTAACTATGGCTACACCTTC
-	once	TRBJ1-2	TRBV9	CASSGEGRSNYGYTF	TGTGCCAGCAGCGGGGAGGGGCGGAGTAACTATGGCTACACCTTC
-	-	TRBJ1-3	TRBV2	CASPDSSGNTIYF	TGTGCCAGCCCGGACTCCTCTGGAAACACCATATATTTT
-	-	TRBJ1-2	TRBV7-9	CASRGESNRIYGYTF	TGTGCCAGCAGAGGAGAGAGCAATCGGATCTATGGCTACACCTTC
-	-	TRBJ2-7	TRBV7-9	CASSLVGEQYF	TGTGCCAGCAGCTTAGTCGGCGAGCAGTACTTC
TRBD2	-	TRBJ2-3	TRBV7-6	CASRPGGSGESDTQYF	TGTGCCAGCCGACCTGGGGGAAGCGGGGAGTCAGATACGCAGTATTTT
TRBD1	-	TRBJ1-2	TRBV19	CASSNTGGLYGYTF	TGTGCCAGTAGTAACACAGGGGGCCTCTATGGCTACACCTTC
TRBD1	-	TRBJ2-3	TRBV9	CASGQGISTDTQYF	TGTGCCAGCGGACAGGGGATTAGCACAGATACGCAGTATTTT
-	once	TRBJ2-5	TRBV7-9	CASSLRSGQETQYF	TGTGCCAGCAGCTTAAGGTCAGGGCAAGAGACCCAGTACTTC
-	few	TRBJ2-1	TRBV6-1	CASSEEETSYNEQFF	TGTGCCAGCAGTGAAGAGGAGACCTCCTACAATGAGCAGTTCTTC
TRBD2	once	TRBJ2-3	TRBV11-1	CASSPWGLAGSTDTQYF	TGTGCCAGCAGCCCATGGGGACTAGCGGGGAGCACAGATACGCAGTATTTT
TRBD2	-	TRBJ2-3	TRBV28	CASSPGLAGGGFTDTQYF	TGTGCCAGCAGCCCGGGACTAGCGGGAGGGGGGTTCACAGATACGCAGTATTTT
TRBD2	-	TRBJ2-1	TRBV5-4	CASSRRLAGGHNEQFF	TGTGCCAGCAGCCGCCGACTAGCGGGGGGCCACAATGAGCAGTTCTTC
TRBD1	-	TRBJ1-2	TRBV11-2	CASSFLRRQGPPDGYTF	TGTGCCAGCAGCTTTCTCCGCCGACAGGGGCCCCCAGATGGCTACACCTTC
-	-	TRBJ1-6	TRBV11-2	CASSLWGQEYNSPLHF	TGTGCCAGCAGCTTATGGGGACAAGAATATAATTCACCCCTCCACTTT
TRBD1	-	TRBJ1-5	TRBV19	CASSIDRGGNQPQHF	TGTGCCAGTAGTATCGACAGGGGAGGCAATCAGCCCCAGCATTTT
-	-	TRBJ2-1	TRBV6-6	CASSYSTPSSYNEQFF	TGTGCCAGCAGTTACTCGACTCCGAGCTCCTACAATGAGCAGTTCTTC
TRBD1	-	TRBJ2-7	TRBV19	CASSTAGGREQYF	TGTGCCAGTAGTACGGCAGGGGGCCGCGAGCAGTACTTC
-	-	TRBJ2-7	TRBV6-5	CASSPSPGFSYEQYF	TGTGCCAGCAGTCCTTCCCCAGGATTCTCCTACGAGCAGTACTTC
-	-	TRBJ2-3	TRBV21-1	CASSREGQGVTDTQYF	TGTGCCAGCAGCAGGGAAGGACAGGGTGTAACAGATACGCAGTATTTT